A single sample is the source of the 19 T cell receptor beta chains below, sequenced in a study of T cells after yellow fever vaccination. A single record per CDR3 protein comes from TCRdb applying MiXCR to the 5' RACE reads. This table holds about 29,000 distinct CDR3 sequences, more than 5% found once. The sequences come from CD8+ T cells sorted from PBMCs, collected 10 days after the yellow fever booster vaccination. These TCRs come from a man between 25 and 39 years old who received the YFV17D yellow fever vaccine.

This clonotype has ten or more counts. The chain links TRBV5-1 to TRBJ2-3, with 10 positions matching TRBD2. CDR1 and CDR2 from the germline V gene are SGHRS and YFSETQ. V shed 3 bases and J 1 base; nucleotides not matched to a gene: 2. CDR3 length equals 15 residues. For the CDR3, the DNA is TGCGCCAGCAGCTATCTAGCGGGAGGCACAGATACGCAGTATTTT. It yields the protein CASSYLAGGTDTQYF.

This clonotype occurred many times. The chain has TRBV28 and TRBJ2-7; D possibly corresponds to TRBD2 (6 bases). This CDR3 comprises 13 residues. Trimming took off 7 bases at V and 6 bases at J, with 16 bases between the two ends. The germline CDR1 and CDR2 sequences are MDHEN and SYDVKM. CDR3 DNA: TGTGCCAGCACCCCGACTAGTTCGGGCGAGCAGTACTTC. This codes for CASTPTSSGEQYF.

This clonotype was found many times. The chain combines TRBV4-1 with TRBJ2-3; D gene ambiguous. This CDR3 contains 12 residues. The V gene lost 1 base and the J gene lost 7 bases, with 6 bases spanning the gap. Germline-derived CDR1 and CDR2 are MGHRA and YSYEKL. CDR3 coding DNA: TGCGCCAGCAGCCAAGGTGCCTATACGCAGTATTTT. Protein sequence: CASSQGAYTQYF.

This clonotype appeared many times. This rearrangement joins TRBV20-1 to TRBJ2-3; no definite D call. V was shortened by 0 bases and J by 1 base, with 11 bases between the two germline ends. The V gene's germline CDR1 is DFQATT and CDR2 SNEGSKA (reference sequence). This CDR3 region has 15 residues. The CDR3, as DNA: TGCAGTGCTAGAGATGGTCTGGATGGCACAGATACGCAGTATTTT. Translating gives CSARDGLDGTDTQYF.

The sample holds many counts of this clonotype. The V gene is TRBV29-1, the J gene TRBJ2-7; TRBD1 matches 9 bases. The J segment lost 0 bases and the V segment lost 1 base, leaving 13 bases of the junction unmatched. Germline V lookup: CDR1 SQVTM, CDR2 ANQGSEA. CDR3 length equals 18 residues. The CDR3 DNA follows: TGCAGCGTTGAAGGGGTGGATTTTATGGGACAGGGCTCCTACGAGCAGTACTTC. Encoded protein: CSVEGVDFMGQGSYEQYF.

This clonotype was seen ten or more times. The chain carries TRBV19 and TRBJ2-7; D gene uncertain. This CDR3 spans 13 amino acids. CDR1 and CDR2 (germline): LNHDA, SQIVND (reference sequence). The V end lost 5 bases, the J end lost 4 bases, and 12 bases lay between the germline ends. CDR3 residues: CASSPAPSYEQYF. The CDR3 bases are TGTGCCAGTAGTCCAGCCCCATCTTACGAGCAGTACTTC. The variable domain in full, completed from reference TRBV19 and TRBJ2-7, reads DGGITQSPKYLFRKEGQNVTLSCEQNLNHDAMYWYRQDPGQGLRLIYYSQIVNDFQKGDIAEGYSVSREKKESFPLTVTSAQKNPTAFYLCASSPAPSYEQYFGPGTRLTVT.

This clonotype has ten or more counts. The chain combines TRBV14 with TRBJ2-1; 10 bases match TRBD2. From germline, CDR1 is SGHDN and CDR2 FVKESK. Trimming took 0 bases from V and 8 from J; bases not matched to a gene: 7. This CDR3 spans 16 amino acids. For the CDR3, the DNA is TGTGCCAGCAGCCAAGATCAACTAGCGGGACTCTATGAGCAGTTCTTC. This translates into CASSQDQLAGLYEQFF.

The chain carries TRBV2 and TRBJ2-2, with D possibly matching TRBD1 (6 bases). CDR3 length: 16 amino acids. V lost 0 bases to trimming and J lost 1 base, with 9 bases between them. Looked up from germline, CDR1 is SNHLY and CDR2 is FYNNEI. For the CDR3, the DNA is TGTGCCAGCAGTGAAGCTCCGGGACAGAACACCGGGGAGCTGTTTTTT. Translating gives CASSEAPGQNTGELFF. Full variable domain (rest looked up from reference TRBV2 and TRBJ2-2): EPEVTQTPSHQVTQMGQEVILRCVPISNHLYFYWYRQILGQKVEFLVSFYNNEISEKSEIFDDQFSVERPDGSNFTLKIRSTKLEDSAMYFCASSEAPGQNTGELFFGEGSRLTVL.

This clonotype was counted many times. The CDR3 coding sequence is TGCGCCAGCAGCTTGGAAAGTCTGGGAGGCAATGAGCAGTTCTTC. The encoded protein is CASSLESLGGNEQFF. The genes are TRBV5-1 and TRBJ2-1; D might be TRBD2 (6 bases). V lost 0 bases and J 6 bases, leaving 13 bases between the germline ends. The CDR3 spans 15 residues. Germline CDR1 reads SGHRS; CDR2 reads YFSETQ.

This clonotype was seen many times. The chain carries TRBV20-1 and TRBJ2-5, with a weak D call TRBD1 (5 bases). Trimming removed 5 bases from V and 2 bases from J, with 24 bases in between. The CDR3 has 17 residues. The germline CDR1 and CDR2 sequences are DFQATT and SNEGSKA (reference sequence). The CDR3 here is CSAEPEQGHPEQETQYF. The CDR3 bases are TGCAGTGCTGAGCCCGAGCAGGGCCACCCTGAGCAAGAGACCCAGTACTTC.

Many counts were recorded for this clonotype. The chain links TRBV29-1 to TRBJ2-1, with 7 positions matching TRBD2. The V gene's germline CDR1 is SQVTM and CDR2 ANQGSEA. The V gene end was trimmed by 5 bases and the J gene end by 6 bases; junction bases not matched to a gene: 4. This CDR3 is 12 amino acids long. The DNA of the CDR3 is TGCAGCGTTCTTCTAGCGGCCAATGAGCAGTTCTTC. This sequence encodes CSVLLAANEQFF.

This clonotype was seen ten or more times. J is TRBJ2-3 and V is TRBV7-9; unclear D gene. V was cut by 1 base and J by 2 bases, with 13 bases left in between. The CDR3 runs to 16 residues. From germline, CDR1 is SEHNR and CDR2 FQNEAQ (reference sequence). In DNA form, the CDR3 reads TGTGCCAGCAGCTTAGATGACTTTCTCTACACAGATACGCAGTATTTT. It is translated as CASSLDDFLYTDTQYF.

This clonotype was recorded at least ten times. The CDR3 nucleotides are TGCGCCAGCAGTGCTGGTGTTGCGGGTGAACTCACAGATACGCAGTATTTT. It translates to CASSAGVAGELTDTQYF. The chain is built from TRBV5-1 and TRBJ2-3; TRBD2 is a possible D gene (5 bases). The CDR3 consists of 17 residues. Germline lookup yields CDR1 SGHRS and CDR2 YFSETQ. Trimming removed 5 bases from V and 2 bases from J, with 21 bases in between.

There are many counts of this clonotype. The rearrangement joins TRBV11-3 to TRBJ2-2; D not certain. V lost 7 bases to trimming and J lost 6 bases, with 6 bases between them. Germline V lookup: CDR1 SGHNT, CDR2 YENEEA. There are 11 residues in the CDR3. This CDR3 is CASTTSGELFF. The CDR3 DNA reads TGTGCCAGCACTACTTCCGGGGAGCTGTTTTTT.

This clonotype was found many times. CDR3 loop: CAISDPLAGGETQYF. In DNA, the CDR3 is TGTGCCATCAGTGATCCCCTAGCGGGGGGGGAGACCCAGTACTTC. The V gene is TRBV10-3, the J gene TRBJ2-5, with 12 bases identical to TRBD2. J lost 5 bases, V lost 3 bases, and 4 bases had no gene match. CDR1 and CDR2 from the germline V gene are ENHRY and SYGVKD. The CDR3 covers 15 residues.

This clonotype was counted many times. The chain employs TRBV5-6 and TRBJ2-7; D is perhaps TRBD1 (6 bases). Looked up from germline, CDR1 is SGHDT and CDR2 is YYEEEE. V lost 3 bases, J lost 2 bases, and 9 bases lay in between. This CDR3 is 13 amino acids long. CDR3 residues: CASSSGQTYEQYF. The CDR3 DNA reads TGTGCCAGCAGCTCCGGACAGACCTACGAGCAGTACTTC.

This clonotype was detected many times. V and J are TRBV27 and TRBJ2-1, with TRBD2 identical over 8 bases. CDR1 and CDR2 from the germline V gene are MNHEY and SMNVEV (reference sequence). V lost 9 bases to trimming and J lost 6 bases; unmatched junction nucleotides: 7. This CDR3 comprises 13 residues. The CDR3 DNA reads TGTGCCAGTAGGGCCGGGGGGGCCAATGAGCAGTTCTTC. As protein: CASRAGGANEQFF.

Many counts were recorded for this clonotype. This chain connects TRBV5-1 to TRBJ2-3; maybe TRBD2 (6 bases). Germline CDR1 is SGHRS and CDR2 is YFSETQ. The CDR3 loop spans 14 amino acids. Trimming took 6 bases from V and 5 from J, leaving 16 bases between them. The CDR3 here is CASTAEGSEDTQYF. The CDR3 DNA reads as TGCGCCAGCACCGCGGAGGGATCGGAAGATACGCAGTATTTT.

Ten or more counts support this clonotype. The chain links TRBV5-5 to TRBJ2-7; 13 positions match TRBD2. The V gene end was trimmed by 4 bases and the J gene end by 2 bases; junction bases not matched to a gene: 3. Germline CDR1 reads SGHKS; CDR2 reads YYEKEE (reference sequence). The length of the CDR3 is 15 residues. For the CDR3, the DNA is TGTGCCAGCAGCCTGGGGACTAGCGGGACCTACGAGCAGTACTTC. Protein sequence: CASSLGTSGTYEQYF. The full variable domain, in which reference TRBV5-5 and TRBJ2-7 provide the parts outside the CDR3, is DAGVTQSPTHLIKTRGQQVTLRCSPISGHKSVSWYQQVLGQGPQFIFQYYEKEERGRGNFPDRFSARQFPNYSSELNVNALLLGDSALYLCASSLGTSGTYEQYFGPGTRLTVT.